The present TCR beta chain was sequenced within a study of shared clonotypes between healthy human individuals. Generated by immunoSEQ multiplex PCR, the TCRdb table keeps only in-frame clones and is missing some. The sample has hundreds of thousands of clones, roughly four fifths seen once. This CDR3 has 14 amino acids. V was pared by 5 bases and J by 2 bases, with 3 bases of the junction left unmatched. Germline V gives CDR1 SGHRS, CDR2 YFSETQ. The study used 100 million or so PBMCs per unsorted sample for genomic DNA. The sample comprised PBMCs. The V and J genes are TRBV5-1 and TRBJ2-7; TRBD2 aligns across 11 bases. This sequence was found in a woman in her forties in good health. Some clones in this sample may be carry-over from other donors' samples. The CDR3 reads CASRPTSGTYEQYF. For the CDR3, the DNA is TGCGCCAGCAGACCGACTAGCGGGACCTACGAGCAGTACTTC.